Listed here is a single T cell receptor beta chain. Per germline, CDR1 SGHRS and CDR2 YFSETQ. After removal of 5 bases from V and 2 bases from J, the junction contained 7 bases not matched to a gene. This CDR3 has 14 residues. In the original processing: Amplification from reference gene primers served as the basis for estimated nucleated cell counts. The repertoire was sequenced with immunoSEQ multiplex PCR; TCRdb's copy has only in-frame clones and lacks some. From that table come the V and J calls and clone size; the DNA was used to work out D and trimming. The repertoire has under 300,000 clones, around 91% of them found once; the top ten carry around 2%. The data are from a study of blood T cell repertoires in COVID-19.

This chain connects TRBV5-1 to TRBJ2-7, with TRBD1 matching 7 bases. The sequencing sample was made of PBMCs or T cells enriched from blood (not recorded which). This TCR derives from a young woman who had recovered from COVID-19. CDR3 amino acids: CASSLDRVAYEQYF. CDR3 nucleotides: TGCGCCAGCAGTCTCGACAGGGTCGCCTACGAGCAGTACTTC.